This paragraph covers one TCR beta chain sequence. As yet, its antigen is unknown. The V end lost 5 bases, the J end lost 5 bases, and 16 bases lay between the germline ends. Germline CDR1 and CDR2: SEHNR and FQNEAQ (reference sequence). This CDR3 is built from 14 residues. This entry is derived from a study of response to subunit inactivated influenza vaccine. TCRdb independently ran MiXCR on the RT-PCR reads; one entry per CDR3 protein. The repertoire holds fewer than 550,000 distinct CDR3 sequences, with roughly 23% as singletons. Whole-study findings and limits: Each seasonal influenza vaccination, the authors suggested, recruits few new T cells.

The origin of this receptor is a man between 50 and 59 years old who received an inactivated influenza vaccine. The gene calls are TRBV7-9 and TRBJ2-7; D is possibly TRBD1 or TRBD2 (5 bases each). The sample was CD4+ T cells sorted from PBMCs, taken roughly 5 days after vaccination. The CDR3 DNA sequence: TGTGCCAGCAGCAACCGGGACCCCCTCCACGAGCAGTACTTC. It codes for CASSNRDPLHEQYF.